Below, 31 T cell receptor beta chains from the same sample are listed, as sequenced in a study of identical twins' blood T cells. TCRdb reprocessed the 5' RACE reads via MiXCR and lists one record per CDR3 protein. The sample lists around 380,000 distinct CDR3 sequences; over 25% were seen once. Input material: PBMCs. The receptors derive from a woman aged 18 to 55 in good health.

This clonotype appeared a few times. The chain has TRBV7-8 and TRBJ2-1; D is undetermined. The CDR3 totals 13 residues. Germline V lookup: CDR1 SGHVS, CDR2 FQNEAQ. The V end was cut by 8 bases, the J end by 0 bases, with 8 bases between. Here the CDR3 reads CASGVPSYNEQFF. In DNA form, the CDR3 reads TGTGCCAGCGGGGTTCCCTCCTACAATGAGCAGTTCTTC.

The table lists this clonotype with many counts. CDR3 sequence (DNA): TGCAGCGTTCCGGGGAACACCCCAAACACCATATATTTT. It is translated as CSVPGNTPNTIYF. The V and J genes are TRBV29-1 and TRBJ1-3, with D uncertain. Germline V lookup: CDR1 SQVTM, CDR2 ANQGSEA. This CDR3 comprises 13 residues. Trimming stripped 5 bases from V and 6 bases from J, with 14 bases between.

CDR3 nucleotide sequence: TGCAGCGTTTTACTAGGAGGCCCCAATCAGCCCCAGCATTTT. Its translation: CSVLLGGPNQPQHF. The chain couples TRBV29-1 to TRBJ1-5, with D unresolved. V was cut by 5 bases and J by 3 bases, with 14 bases left in between. CDR3 length: 14 residues. The V gene's germline CDR1 is SQVTM and CDR2 ANQGSEA.

This clonotype was recorded at least ten times. The V and J genes are TRBV16 and TRBJ1-1; no firm D call. Germline V gene lookup returns CDR1 KGHSY and CDR2 FQNENV. Deletions cut 3 bases from V and 9 bases from J, with 8 bases between. CDR3 length: 11 residues. This CDR3 reads CASSHDHKAFF. The CDR3 bases are TGTGCCAGCAGCCACGACCACAAAGCTTTCTTT.

Only a few counts were recorded for this clonotype. The chain carries TRBV20-1 and TRBJ1-2; D not certain. Trimming pared 6 bases from V and 6 bases from J, leaving 14 bases between. Germline CDR1 and CDR2: DFQATT and SNEGSKA (reference sequence). The CDR3 is 12 residues long. The CDR3 nucleotides are TGCAGTGCGGGAGGGAGGATTAATGGCTACACCTTC. This gives the protein CSAGGRINGYTF.

This clonotype was seen only a few times. The genes are TRBV12-3 or TRBV12-4 and TRBJ1-2; D is ambiguous. This CDR3 region has 15 residues. V shed 3 bases and J shed 6 bases, with 17 bases lying between them. Written as DNA, the CDR3 is TGTGCCAGCAGTTTTCTGTCGTCGCAGGTACATGGCTACACCTTC. It codes for CASSFLSSQVHGYTF.

J is TRBJ2-1 and V is TRBV12-3 or TRBV12-4; 10 nucleotides match TRBD2. The CDR3 covers 14 residues. Trimming removed 9 bases from V and 7 bases from J; junction bases left unmatched: 9. DNA for the CDR3: TGTGCCAGTCGTACCAGCGGGGGGGCGAATGAGCAGTTCTTC. Translating gives CASRTSGGANEQFF.

At least ten counts were recorded for this clonotype. This rearrangement joins TRBV10-3 to TRBJ2-3; D ambiguous. This CDR3 spans 14 amino acids. Germline V gene sequence: CDR1 ENHRY, CDR2 SYGVKD. V lost 6 bases, J lost 2 bases, and 12 bases lay in between. Here the CDR3 reads CAISQLGHTDTQYF. The CDR3 DNA reads TGTGCCATCAGCCAGCTAGGGCACACAGATACGCAGTATTTT.

The V call is TRBV27, the J call TRBJ1-1; D is undetermined. Germline values: CDR1 MNHEY, CDR2 SMNVEV (reference sequence). The CDR3 runs to 14 residues. V dropped 1 base and J dropped 5 bases, with 11 bases sitting between them. The CDR3 loop reads CASSLLQSKTEAFF. The CDR3 DNA sequence: TGTGCCAGCAGTTTATTACAGTCAAAAACTGAAGCTTTCTTT.

This clonotype was observed a few times. The chain recombines TRBV5-1 with TRBJ1-2; D perhaps matches TRBD1 (5 bases). Trimming took 5 bases from V and 0 from J, leaving 17 bases between them. Germline lookup yields CDR1 SGHRS and CDR2 YFSETQ. The CDR3 is made up of 16 amino acids. CDR3 region: CASRSGSIFSNYGYTF. The CDR3 bases are TGCGCCAGCAGATCAGGGAGCATTTTCTCTAACTATGGCTACACCTTC.

This clonotype has only a few counts. At one end, the junction sequence differs from germline, possibly due to a read error. The chain combines TRBV11-2 with TRBJ1-5; D is ambiguous. Germline V gene sequence: CDR1 SGHAT, CDR2 FQNNGV. This CDR3 is built from 8 residues. CDR3 nucleotide sequence: TGTGCCAGCAGAAGGACTGATTTT. It codes for CASRRTDF.

There are a few counts of this clonotype. This CDR3 reads CAIGGLADSLPHEQYF. In nucleotides, the CDR3 is TGTGCCATCGGTGGACTAGCGGACAGCCTGCCCCACGAGCAGTACTTC. This chain connects TRBV10-3 to TRBJ2-7, with 10 bases matching TRBD2. After removal of 8 bases from V and 5 bases from J, the junction contained 15 bases not matched to a gene. The CDR3 sequence is 16 residues long. Per germline, CDR1 ENHRY and CDR2 SYGVKD.

This clonotype was detected only a few times. Written as DNA, the CDR3 is TGTGCCATCAGTTACTCCGCCTCCTCCACAGATACGCAGTATTTT. Protein: CAISYSASSTDTQYF. The J gene is TRBJ2-3, the V gene TRBV10-3; D unresolved. The CDR3 consists of 15 residues. Trimming pared 5 bases from V and 2 bases from J, leaving 14 bases between. Germline CDR1 ENHRY, CDR2 SYGVKD.

The chain joins TRBV29-1 to TRBJ2-3; 8 bases match TRBD1. This CDR3 contains 12 residues. With V trimmed by 7 bases and J by 8 bases, 8 bases remained unmatched. Per the germline V gene, CDR1 is SQVTM and CDR2 is ANQGSEA. In nucleotides, the CDR3 is TGCAGCGCATCCTCAGGGGGCCGTACGCAGTATTTT. As protein: CSASSGGRTQYF.

This clonotype was counted only a few times. This sequence joins TRBV9 and TRBJ1-2, with 11 bases lining up with TRBD1. Germline CDR1 and CDR2: SGDLS and YYNGEE. This CDR3 region has 15 residues. Trimming took 4 bases from V and 4 from J; bases not matched to a gene: 6. The CDR3 loop is CASSPLGTGGYGYTF. The CDR3 bases are TGTGCCAGCAGCCCGCTAGGGACAGGGGGCTATGGCTACACCTTC.

This clonotype appeared a few times. CDR3 sequence: CASSVFLVVSNEQFF. DNA of the CDR3: TGTGCCAGTAGTGTCTTCCTTGTAGTTTCTAATGAGCAGTTCTTC. The V call is TRBV19, the J call TRBJ2-1; no firm D call. V dropped 5 bases and J dropped 7 bases, with 18 bases sitting between them. CDR1 and CDR2 (germline): LNHDA, SQIVND (reference sequence). CDR3 size: 15 residues.

With regard to this clonotype: The junction departs from the called germline gene at one end, perhaps through a read error. The chain joins TRBV28 to TRBJ2-3, with 7 bases aligning to TRBD2. The CDR3 length is 12 residues. Germline V gene lookup returns CDR1 MDHEN and CDR2 SYDVKM. This CDR3 is CAGSRAGATQYF. For the CDR3, the DNA is TGTGCCGGCAGCCGTGCGGGAGCTACGCAGTATTTT.

This clonotype showed up just a few times. The CDR3 region has the DNA TGCAGTGCCCGACTAGCGGGAGTAAGCAATGAGCAGTTCTTC. It encodes CSARLAGVSNEQFF. This chain uses TRBV20-1 with TRBJ2-1, with TRBD2 matching over 12 bases. The V and J ends lost 6 bases and 6 bases, in that order; junction bases with no gene match: 6. The CDR3 is 14 residues long. Germline lookup yields CDR1 DFQATT and CDR2 SNEGSKA (reference sequence).

This clonotype was picked up a small number of times. V is TRBV5-4 and J is TRBJ1-3; D remains ambiguous. The CDR3 contains 15 residues. From germline, CDR1 is SGHNT and CDR2 YYREEE (reference sequence). V was cut by 1 base and J by 0 bases, with 8 bases left in between. In nucleotides, the CDR3 is TGTGCCAGCAGCTTGAACTTTGGCTCTGGAAACACCATATATTTT. As protein: CASSLNFGSGNTIYF.

At least ten counts were recorded for this clonotype. The chain carries TRBV20-1 and TRBJ2-5; D unclear. The V end lost 0 bases, the J end lost 5 bases, and 7 bases lay between the germline ends. Per the germline V gene, CDR1 is DFQATT and CDR2 is SNEGSKA (reference sequence). The CDR3 runs to 12 residues. CDR3 nucleotides: TGCAGTGCTAGAGAATTTGGGGAGACCCAGTACTTC. It is translated as CSAREFGETQYF.

V and J are TRBV7-8 and TRBJ1-3; possible D gene TRBD1, 5 bases. Germline values: CDR1 SGHVS, CDR2 FQNEAQ. The CDR3 extends over 16 amino acids. Deletions cut 0 bases from V and 3 bases from J, with 12 bases between. The CDR3 DNA is TGTGCCAGCAGCTTAGCAGAGCAGGGTCTTGGAAACACCATATATTTT. Translated: CASSLAEQGLGNTIYF.

This clonotype was detected only a few times. V usage is TRBV6-6 and J usage is TRBJ1-3, with D perhaps matching TRBD1 (6 bases). Per the germline V gene, CDR1 is MNHNY and CDR2 is SVGAGI (reference sequence). The CDR3 spans 16 residues. Deletions cut 0 bases from V and 0 bases from J, with 9 bases between. The CDR3 DNA reads TGTGCCAGCAGTTACTCGGACAGACTCTCTGGAAACACCATATATTTT. Translation: CASSYSDRLSGNTIYF.

This clonotype has just a few counts. The rearrangement joins TRBV29-1 to TRBJ1-5; D unresolved. Trimming cost V 6 bases and J 0 bases, with 9 bases left between them. The CDR3 loop spans 13 amino acids. Germline values: CDR1 SQVTM, CDR2 ANQGSEA. The DNA of the CDR3 is TGCAGCGTCAGCGATTATAGCAATCAGCCCCAGCATTTT. This encodes CSVSDYSNQPQHF.

The table lists this clonotype with a few counts. V and J are TRBV10-3 and TRBJ1-6; D is possibly TRBD1 (5 bases). The CDR3 contains 14 residues. V was pared by 3 bases and J by 5 bases, with 8 bases between. Germline assignment: CDR1 ENHRY and CDR2 SYGVKD. The CDR3 DNA is TGTGCCATCAGTGAAAAAGGGGATAATTCACCCCTCCACTTT. It yields the protein CAISEKGDNSPLHF.

The sample holds many counts of this clonotype. This chain joins TRBV12-3 or TRBV12-4 and TRBJ1-3, with 7 bases that match TRBD1. The CDR3 covers 14 residues. The junction had 5 bases not matched to a gene; V was cut back by 5 bases and J by 4 bases. The CDR3 region is CASSPQGYGNTIYF. The DNA for the CDR3 is TGTGCCAGCAGTCCACAGGGGTACGGAAACACCATATATTTT.

This clonotype was seen ten or more times. The J gene is TRBJ2-6, the V gene TRBV20-1; no clear D. This CDR3 comprises 12 residues. Germline V gives CDR1 DFQATT, CDR2 SNEGSKA (reference sequence). V was shortened by 6 bases and J by 0 bases, with 3 bases between the two germline ends. The DNA for the CDR3 is TGCAGTGCAAGCTCTGGGGCCAACGTCCTGACTTTC. Translating gives CSASSGANVLTF.

There are a few counts of this clonotype. The rearrangement uses TRBV20-1 and TRBJ1-1; D might be TRBD1 (5 bases). The V gene lost 2 bases and the J gene lost 0 bases, with 16 bases spanning the gap. The germline CDR1 and CDR2 sequences are DFQATT and SNEGSKA (reference sequence). The CDR3 consists of 16 residues. The CDR3 reads CSARSSGATMNTEAFF. As DNA, the CDR3 is TGCAGTGCTAGAAGTTCCGGGGCAACCATGAACACTGAAGCTTTCTTT.

This chain uses TRBV2 with TRBJ2-5, with 10 bases identical to TRBD2. The CDR3 runs 15 residues. V trimming: 1 base; J trimming: 5 bases; junction bases outside the gene matches: 4. Looked up from germline, CDR1 is SNHLY and CDR2 is FYNNEI. CDR3 protein: CASSEDLAGAETQYF. CDR3 DNA: TGTGCCAGCAGTGAAGATCTAGCGGGAGCTGAGACCCAGTACTTC.

A note on this clonotype: A much larger clone lies one base from this, so it may be a read error. In this CDR3 the conserved last residue, phenylalanine or tryptophan, is missing, so a read error is likely. The rearrangement links TRBV29-1 to TRBJ1-1; D uncertain. The germline CDR1 and CDR2 sequences are SQVTM and ANQGSEA. The CDR3 has 10 residues. V was trimmed by 4 bases and J by 2 bases, leaving 2 bases between them. The DNA for the CDR3 is TGCAGCGTTGGTAACACTGAAGCTTTCCTT. Translation: CSVGNTEAFL.

The V gene is TRBV27, the J gene TRBJ2-2; weak D call: TRBD1 (6 bases). The germline CDR1 and CDR2 sequences are MNHEY and SMNVEV (reference sequence). Trimming left V 7 bases short and J 6 bases short, with 6 bases between. This CDR3 comprises 11 residues. The CDR3 region has the DNA TGTGCCAGCACAGGGGCCGGGGAGCTGTTTTTT. Encoded protein: CASTGAGELFF.

This clonotype has at least ten counts. V gene TRBV5-1 combines with J gene TRBJ2-2; no clear D. This CDR3 comprises 10 residues. V lost 2 bases and J lost 10, with 3 bases in between. CDR1 is SGHRS and CDR2 is YFSETQ in the germline V gene. The CDR3 coding sequence is TGCGCCAGCAGCTTATTGGAGCTGTTTTTT. Amino acid sequence: CASSLLELFF. Full variable domain (missing parts from reference TRBV5-1 and TRBJ2-2): KAGVTQTPRYLIKTRGQQVTLSCSPISGHRSVSWYQQTPGQGLQFLFEYFSETQRNKGNFPGRFSGRQFSNSRSEMNVSTLELGDSALYLCASSLLELFFGEGSRLTVL.